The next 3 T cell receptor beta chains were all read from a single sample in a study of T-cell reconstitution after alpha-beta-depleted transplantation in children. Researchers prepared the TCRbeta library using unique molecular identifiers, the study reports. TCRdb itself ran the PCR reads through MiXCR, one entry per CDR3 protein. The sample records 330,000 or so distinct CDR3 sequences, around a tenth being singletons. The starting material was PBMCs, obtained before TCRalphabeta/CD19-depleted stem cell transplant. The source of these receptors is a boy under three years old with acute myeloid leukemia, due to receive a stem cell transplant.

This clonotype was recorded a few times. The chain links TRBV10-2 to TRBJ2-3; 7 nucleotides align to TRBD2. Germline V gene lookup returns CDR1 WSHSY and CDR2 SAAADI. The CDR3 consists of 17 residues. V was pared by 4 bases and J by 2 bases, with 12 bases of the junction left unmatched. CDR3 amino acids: CASSVPLADRHTDTQYF. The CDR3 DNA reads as TGCGCCAGCAGTGTTCCTCTAGCGGACCGTCACACAGATACGCAGTATTTT.

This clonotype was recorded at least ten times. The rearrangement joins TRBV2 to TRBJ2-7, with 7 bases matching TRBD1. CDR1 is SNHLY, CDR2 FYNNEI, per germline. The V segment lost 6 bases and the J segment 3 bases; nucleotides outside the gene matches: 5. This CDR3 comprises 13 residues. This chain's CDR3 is CASSEYRGYEQYF. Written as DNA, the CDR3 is TGTGCCAGCAGCGAGTACAGGGGCTACGAGCAGTACTTC.

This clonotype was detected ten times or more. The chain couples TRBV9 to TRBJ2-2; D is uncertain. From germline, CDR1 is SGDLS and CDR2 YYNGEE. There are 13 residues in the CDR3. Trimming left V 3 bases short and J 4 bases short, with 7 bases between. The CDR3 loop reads CASSAAVTGELFF. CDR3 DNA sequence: TGTGCCAGCAGCGCCGCTGTCACCGGGGAGCTGTTTTTT.